Following are 23 T cell receptor beta chains from one sample sequenced in a study of T cell repertoires in aging, cancer and after chemotherapy. A mixed TRB-A/B primer pool amplified rearranged TRB by multiplex touch-down PCR. TCRdb re-derived calls from the multiplex PCR reads in MiXCR, one entry per CDR3 protein. This table has more than 5,000 distinct CDR3 sequences, around a third appearing once. TCR beta rearrangements were amplified from peripheral blood genomic DNA. The sample taken for sequencing was blood. The source is a human donor with a blood cancer.

This chain links TRBV30 with TRBJ2-1, with TRBD2 identical over 8 bases. Germline CDR1 and CDR2: GTSNPN and SVGIG (reference sequence). Trimming took 8 bases from V and 0 from J; bases not matched to a gene: 12. The CDR3 totals 16 residues. The chain's CDR3 is CASSPGGVSSYNEQFF. In nucleotides, the CDR3 is TGTGCCAGCAGCCCGGGGGGGGTTAGCTCCTACAATGAGCAGTTCTTC.

V is TRBV12-3 or TRBV12-4 and J is TRBJ2-1, with D possibly being TRBD2 (5 bases). V was shortened by 8 bases and J by 0 bases, with 14 bases between the two germline ends. This CDR3 is built from 15 residues. The CDR3 DNA reads as TGTGCCAGCCTCGAGGGCCCGAGCTCCTACAATGAGCAGTTCTTC. Amino acid sequence: CASLEGPSSYNEQFF.

The V and J genes are TRBV9 and TRBJ2-7; maybe TRBD1 (6 bases). This CDR3 is 14 amino acids long. Germline V gene data show CDR1 as SGDLS and CDR2 as YYNGEE. V shed 3 bases and J shed 0 bases, with 10 bases lying between them. CDR3: CASSGRDNSYEQYF. Written as DNA, the CDR3 is TGTGCCAGCAGCGGCCGGGACAACTCCTACGAGCAGTACTTC.

This clonotype occurred a few times. This chain uses TRBV6-5 with TRBJ1-6, with D possibly being TRBD1 (6 bases). CDR3 length equals 17 residues. In germline, CDR1 is MNHEY, CDR2 SVGAGI. The V and J ends lost 8 bases and 10 bases respectively, with 27 bases between them. CDR3 region: CASPATGGASKWSPLHF. In nucleotides, the CDR3 is TGTGCCAGCCCCGCTACGGGGGGCGCGTCCAAATGGTCACCCCTCCACTTT.

By sample fraction, this clonotype is medium-sized (0.01 to 0.1%). This sequence joins TRBV11-3 and TRBJ2-1; D may be TRBD1 (6 bases). V was trimmed by 3 bases and J by 3 bases, leaving 12 bases between them. This CDR3 has 15 residues. The germline CDR1 and CDR2 sequences are SGHNT and YENEEA. CDR3 in amino acids: CASSFTRDNYNEQFF. In DNA form, the CDR3 reads TGTGCCAGCAGCTTTACCCGGGACAACTACAATGAGCAGTTCTTC.

This chain joins TRBV5-5 and TRBJ1-6; D is possibly TRBD1 (5 bases). Germline assignment: CDR1 SGHKS and CDR2 YYEKEE (reference sequence). The CDR3 runs to 14 residues. The ends were cut back, 0 bases at V and 13 bases at J, with 14 bases in the middle. CDR3 coding DNA: TGTGCCAGCAGCTTGGCCCCGGGGGGGAATCCCCTCCACTTT. This codes for CASSLAPGGNPLHF.

This clonotype was counted between two and nine times. The CDR3 DNA sequence: TGTGCCAGTAGTATAGATCTTTACAGGGGAAGGAATGGCTACACCTTC. Residues: CASSIDLYRGRNGYTF. The chain recombines TRBV19 with TRBJ1-2, with 7 nucleotides matching TRBD1. Germline loops: CDR1 LNHDA, CDR2 SQIVND (reference sequence). V shed 0 bases, J shed 6 bases, and the junction held 10 bases outside the gene matches. The CDR3 is 16 residues long.

This clonotype is labeled as medium-sized (0.01 to 0.1%). This rearrangement joins TRBV19 to TRBJ2-2, with D hard to call. The ends were cut back, 9 bases at V and 2 bases at J, with 16 bases in the middle. CDR3 length: 15 residues. From germline, CDR1 is LNHDA and CDR2 SQIVND (reference sequence). CDR3 loop: CASTLVGVNTGELFF. In DNA form, the CDR3 reads TGTGCCAGCACCCTAGTCGGAGTAAACACCGGGGAGCTGTTTTTT.

This clonotype is labeled as medium-sized. This chain connects TRBV27 to TRBJ2-5; D remains unclear. V lost 1 base and J lost 1, with 10 bases in between. The CDR3 covers 15 residues. Germline values: CDR1 MNHEY, CDR2 SMNVEV (reference sequence). The CDR3 here is CASSLWTAVQETQYF. The CDR3 DNA follows: TGTGCCAGCAGTTTATGGACCGCGGTCCAAGAGACCCAGTACTTC.

The chain has TRBV6-5 and TRBJ1-6, with D possibly TRBD1 on 6 matching bases. V shed 0 bases and J shed 5 bases, with 14 bases lying between them. Germline CDR1 reads MNHEY; CDR2 reads SVGAGI. The CDR3 covers 17 residues. The CDR3 nucleotides are TGTGCCAGCAGTTACTCGGGTGGGGGCGCGGATAATTCACCCCTCCACTTT. Amino acid sequence: CASSYSGGGADNSPLHF.

J is TRBJ2-3 and V is TRBV20-1, with TRBD2 identical over 9 bases. The CDR3 sequence is 16 residues long. Germline CDR1 is DFQATT and CDR2 is SNEGSKA (reference sequence). The V segment lost 5 bases and the J segment 4 bases; nucleotides outside the gene matches: 13. This CDR3 is CSADGRGGRASDTQYF. CDR3 DNA sequence: TGCAGTGCTGACGGACGGGGCGGGAGGGCGTCAGATACGCAGTATTTT.

The chain joins TRBV20-1 to TRBJ2-5, with TRBD1 as a possible D gene (6 bases). Germline V lookup: CDR1 DFQATT, CDR2 SNEGSKA (reference sequence). The CDR3 consists of 13 residues. With 0 bases removed from V and 2 bases from J, the gap between germline ends came to 7 bases. In nucleotides, the CDR3 is TGCAGTGCTAGAGACGACAGGCAAGAGACCCAGTACTTC. Its translation: CSARDDRQETQYF.

There are a few counts of this clonotype. The CDR3 here is CASAYGTANTGELFF. Written as DNA, the CDR3 is TGTGCCAGCGCCTATGGGACAGCGAACACCGGGGAGCTGTTTTTT. J is TRBJ2-2 and V is TRBV12-3 or TRBV12-4; 7 nucleotides match TRBD1. With 8 bases clipped from V and 0 bases from J, the junction kept 6 bases outside the gene matches. The CDR3 has 15 amino acids.

This chain links TRBV6-1 with TRBJ2-7, with 7 bases matching TRBD1. The CDR3 is 15 residues long. J lost 3 bases, V lost 4 bases, and 9 bases had no gene match. From germline, CDR1 is MNHNS and CDR2 SASEGT. The chain's CDR3 is CASSGSGTVLYEQYF. Written as DNA, the CDR3 is TGTGCCAGCAGTGGATCCGGGACAGTCCTCTACGAGCAGTACTTC.

This clonotype appeared a few times. This chain joins TRBV19 and TRBJ1-4; maybe TRBD1 (6 bases). V shed 3 bases and J shed 7 bases, with 15 bases lying between them. The germline V gene encodes CDR1 LNHDA and CDR2 SQIVND (reference sequence). This CDR3 contains 15 residues. The CDR3 region is CASSMTGLSGEKLFF. CDR3 bases: TGTGCCAGTAGTATGACAGGTCTGAGTGGTGAAAAACTGTTTTTT. Full variable domain (outside the CDR3, taken from reference TRBV19 and TRBJ1-4): DGGITQSPKYLFRKEGQNVTLSCEQNLNHDAMYWYRQDPGQGLRLIYYSQIVNDFQKGDIAEGYSVSREKKESFPLTVTSAQKNPTAFYLCASSMTGLSGEKLFFGSGTQLSVL.

This chain uses TRBV18 with TRBJ2-7, with 9 nucleotides matching TRBD1. The V and J ends lost 3 bases and 3 bases, in that order; junction bases with no gene match: 9. This CDR3 comprises 16 residues. Germline V gene sequence: CDR1 KGHSH, CDR2 LQKENI. The CDR3 DNA sequence: TGTGCCAGCTCACCTCTCCCCGGGACAGGGCACTACGAGCAGTACTTC. Its translation is CASSPLPGTGHYEQYF.

This clonotype turned up a few times. The genes are TRBV12-3 or TRBV12-4 and TRBJ2-3; 11 bases agree with TRBD2. The CDR3 totals 18 residues. Losses at the gene ends were 0 bases for V and 0 bases for J; bases not matched to a gene: 5. CDR3 sequence reads: CASSLASGRVLSTDTQYF. The CDR3 bases are TGTGCCAGCAGTTTAGCTAGCGGGAGGGTTTTGAGCACAGATACGCAGTATTTT.

Turning to this clonotype: Compared with germline, one end of the junction differs, possibly owing to a read error. The chain has TRBV5-4 and TRBJ2-7, with 8 positions matching TRBD1. Germline V lookup: CDR1 SGHNT, CDR2 YYREEE (reference sequence). The CDR3 runs 13 residues. CDR3 sequence reads: CASSWDRWGEQYF. CDR3 DNA: TGCGCCAGCAGCTGGGACAGGTGGGGCGAGCAGTACTTC.

The V gene is TRBV12-3 or TRBV12-4, the J gene TRBJ2-3; D is possibly TRBD1 (6 bases). The CDR3 spans 16 residues. Trimming stripped 4 bases from V and 3 bases from J, with 17 bases between. CDR3 region: CASSYSLGAGTDTQYF. CDR3 sequence (DNA): TGTGCCAGCAGTTACTCTTTGGGGGCAGGGACAGATACGCAGTATTTT.

With respect to this clonotype: This may stem from a read error, because a much larger clone lies one nucleotide away. The chain has TRBV24-1 and TRBJ2-6; tentatively, D is TRBD2 (6 bases). This CDR3 is 18 amino acids long. Germline assignment: CDR1 KGHDR and CDR2 SFDVKD. In DNA, the CDR3 is TGTTCCACCAGTGACCCGGCGGGACGAAGCTCTGGGGCCAACGTCCTGACTTTC. This codes for CSTSDPAGRSSGANVLTF.

The chain joins TRBV5-1 to TRBJ2-3, with 8 bases identical to TRBD1. With V trimmed by 7 bases and J by 0 bases, 7 bases remained unmatched. This CDR3 comprises 15 residues. The V gene's germline CDR1 is SGHRS and CDR2 YFSETQ. The CDR3 reads CASGTTGGSTDTQYF. CDR3 in DNA: TGCGCCAGCGGAACCACAGGGGGGAGCACAGATACGCAGTATTTT.

This clonotype is labeled as medium-sized. The CDR3, as DNA: TGTGCCTGGAGTGTAAATCCCCAGGGGACCCAGTACTTC. It yields the protein CAWSVNPQGTQYF. The V call is TRBV30, the J call TRBJ2-5; tentative D call: TRBD1 (5 bases). CDR3 length equals 13 residues. Germline CDR1 GTSNPN, CDR2 SVGIG (reference sequence). The V end was cut by 0 bases, the J end by 7 bases, with 12 bases between.

By proportion, this clonotype is medium-sized (0.01 to 0.1%). V and J are TRBV27 and TRBJ2-2; maybe TRBD2 (6 bases). Germline V lookup: CDR1 MNHEY, CDR2 SMNVEV (reference sequence). CDR3 size: 13 residues. The V and J ends lost 5 bases and 7 bases respectively, with 11 bases between them. The CDR3 is CASSRLAIGELFF. DNA for the CDR3: TGTGCCAGCAGTCGCCTAGCGATCGGGGAGCTGTTTTTT.